The TCR beta chain under discussion was sequenced for a study of T cells after yellow fever vaccination. The TCR cDNA carried a universal primer site and UMIs from 5'RACE template switching. TCRdb used MiXCR to reprocess the 5' RACE reads, holding one entry per CDR3 protein. The sample gives 500,000 to 650,000 distinct CDR3 sequences, about 17% of which show up once; roughly 17% is in the top ten. This clonotype occurred once. The V gene lost 1 base and the J gene lost 4 bases, with 8 bases spanning the gap. This CDR3 region has 13 residues. CDR1 is PRHDT and CDR2 is FYEKMQ in the germline V gene (reference sequence).

Here the sequenced sample was PBMCs, taken roughly 5 days after the first yellow fever vaccination. This TCR derives from a man aged 18 to 29 who received the YFV17D yellow fever vaccine. The genes are TRBV13 and TRBJ2-7; no reliable D call. The CDR3 sequence is CASSLEAGYEQYF. The CDR3 DNA follows: TGTGCCAGCAGCTTAGAAGCCGGGTACGAGCAGTACTTC.